The T cell receptor (beta chain) described here comes from a study of OX40 agonist ivuxolimab in advanced cancers. General study results and limits: In the 0.1-3.0 mg/kg groups, partial responders showed among the lowest expansion.

For this clone: The antigen remains undetermined.

The V gene's germline CDR1 is SGHTA and CDR2 FQGNSA. V lost 1 base and J lost 6, with 10 bases in between. The CDR3 covers 14 residues. Measured with immunoSEQ multiplex PCR; TCRdb has only the in-frame clones, and not every one. The sample yields approximately 10,000 clones, around nine tenths seen once. The receptor was isolated from an adult with an advanced solid tumor such as melanoma, head and neck, liver or kidney cancer. The J gene is TRBJ2-1, the V gene TRBV7-2; D gene unclear. The sample here was CD4+ or CD8+ T cells sorted from blood, taken in a trial of the OX40 agonist ivuxolimab. The CDR3 nucleotides are TGTGCCAGCAGCTTAGGCCCCCCGGCCAATGAGCAGTTCTTC. Amino acids: CASSLGPPANEQFF.